The 29 T cell receptor beta chains listed next were all sequenced from one sample in a study of cytotoxic CD8 clonotypes in ibrutinib-treated CLL. Libraries were prepared by immunoSEQ multiplex PCR; TCRdb keeps only in-frame clonotypes and omits some of them. The sample holds roughly 17,000 clones, roughly 60% seen once. Sequencing used PBMCs, obtained after 12 months of ibrutinib treatment. All receptors come from a human donor with chronic lymphocytic leukemia.

The J gene is TRBJ1-2, the V gene TRBV10-3; 7 bases align to TRBD1. J was trimmed by 6 bases and V by 2 bases; bases with no gene match: 6. Germline-derived CDR1 and CDR2 are ENHRY and SYGVKD. CDR3 length equals 14 residues. The CDR3 sequence is CAISEPDRADGYTF. The DNA of the CDR3 is TGTGCCATCAGTGAGCCAGACAGGGCGGATGGCTACACCTTC.

The CDR3 reads CASSPGLSTDTQYF. For the CDR3, the DNA is TGTGCCAGTAGCCCAGGGCTAAGCACAGATACGCAGTATTTT. The V and J genes are TRBV19 and TRBJ2-3; weak D call: TRBD1 (5 bases). This CDR3 is built from 14 residues. Between the trimmed V and J ends, which lost 6 bases and 0 bases, there was a span of 10 bases. CDR1 is LNHDA and CDR2 is SQIVND in the germline V gene (reference sequence). The full variable domain, completed using reference TRBV19 and TRBJ2-3, is DGGITQSPKYLFRKEGQNVTLSCEQNLNHDAMYWYRQDPGQGLRLIYYSQIVNDFQKGDIAEGYSVSREKKESFPLTVTSAQKNPTAFYLCASSPGLSTDTQYFGPGTRLTVL.

The rearrangement uses TRBV28 and TRBJ1-5, with TRBD1 matching 9 bases. V shed 5 bases and J 3 bases; nucleotides not matched to a gene: 8. The CDR3 loop spans 16 amino acids. CDR1 MDHEN and CDR2 SYDVKM come from the germline V gene. The CDR3 DNA reads as TGTGCCAGCAGTGGGAGGGGACAGGGTTTCAATCAGCCCCAGCATTTT. Residues: CASSGRGQGFNQPQHF.

This clone showed up just once. DNA for the CDR3: TGTGCCAGCAGCTTAACGTTCAACAATAACAATGAGCAGTTCTTC. Its translation: CASSLTFNNNNEQFF. V and J are TRBV7-3 and TRBJ2-1; D gene ambiguous. Germline V CDR1 and CDR2: SGHTA, FQGTGA. Trimming left V 0 bases short and J 5 bases short, with 11 bases between. CDR3 length: 15 amino acids.

The chain uses TRBV7-4 and TRBJ2-6; D uncertain. Germline values: CDR1 SGHVT, CDR2 SQSDAQ. V lost 5 bases and J 5 bases, leaving 22 bases between the germline ends. The CDR3 has 18 residues. CDR3 sequence (DNA): TGTGCCAGCAGCCTGTGCTGCAGCTCACAAAGTCGGGCCAACGTCCTGACTTTC. Translated, it gives CASSLCCSSQSRANVLTF. The whole variable domain, remainder taken from reference TRBV7-4 and TRBJ2-6, is GAGVSQSPRYKVAKRGRDVALRCDSISGHVTLYWYRQTLGQGSEVLTYSQSDAQRDKSGRPSGRFSAERPERSVSTLKIQRTEQGDSAVYLCASSLCCSSQSRANVLTFGAGSRLTVL.

This clone turned up a few times. This rearrangement joins TRBV7-8 to TRBJ2-5; 14 bases agree with TRBD2. V shed 5 bases, J shed 4 bases, and the junction held 12 bases outside the gene matches. The CDR3 has 18 amino acids. Per germline, CDR1 SGHVS and CDR2 FQNEAQ. The CDR3 bases are TGTGCCAGCAGCACGCGACTAGCGGGAGGGCCGAGAGGAGAGACCCAGTACTTC. Its protein product is CASSTRLAGGPRGETQYF. The entire variable domain, with the rest obtained from reference TRBV7-8 and TRBJ2-5, is as follows: GAGVSQSPRYKVAKRGQDVALRCDPISGHVSLFWYQQALGQGPEFLTYFQNEAQLDKSGLPSDRFFAERPEGSVSTLKIQRTQQEDSAVYLCASSTRLAGGPRGETQYFGPGTRLLVL.

The chain recombines TRBV30 with TRBJ2-6; no firm D call. Trimming shortened V by 2 bases and J by 0 bases, and 2 bases separated the two germline ends. The CDR3 is 13 residues long. The V gene's germline CDR1 is GTSNPN and CDR2 SVGIG (reference sequence). CDR3 sequence reads: CAWSNSGANVLTF. The CDR3, as DNA: TGTGCCTGGAGTAACTCTGGGGCCAACGTCCTGACTTTC.

This clone was found a few times. The V gene is TRBV11-3, the J gene TRBJ2-1; 10 nucleotides agree with TRBD1. V lost 1 base, J lost 6 bases, and 3 bases stayed unmatched. Germline V gene lookup returns CDR1 SGHNT and CDR2 YENEEA. The CDR3 has 15 residues. CDR3 DNA: TGTGCCAGCAGCTTAGGACAGGGGGCTCTCAATGAGCAGTTCTTC. Its translation: CASSLGQGALNEQFF.

CDR3 sequence: CAWRIPYGSGAYNEQFF. The CDR3 DNA reads TGTGCCTGGAGAATACCGTATGGCAGTGGGGCCTACAATGAGCAGTTCTTC. This sequence joins TRBV30 and TRBJ2-1; D not resolved. Trimming removed 3 bases from V and 2 bases from J, with 20 bases in between. Germline CDR1 and CDR2: GTSNPN and SVGIG (reference sequence). The length of the CDR3 is 17 residues.

This clone was counted between two and nine times. The rearrangement joins TRBV7-9 to TRBJ2-7; no definite D call. Germline CDR1 is SEHNR and CDR2 is FQNEAQ (reference sequence). V shed 6 bases and J shed 3 bases, with 12 bases lying between them. The CDR3 runs to 13 residues. The CDR3 DNA is TGTGCCAGCAGTGACGGCAGGAACTACGAGCAGTACTTC. It specifies CASSDGRNYEQYF. Full variable domain (missing parts from reference TRBV7-9 and TRBJ2-7): DTGVSQNPRHKITKRGQNVTFRCDPISEHNRLYWYRQTLGQGPEFLTYFQNEAQLEKSRLLSDRFSAERPKGSFSTLEIQRTEQGDSAMYLCASSDGRNYEQYFGPGTRLTVT.

This clone was seen a handful of times. This chain links TRBV5-4 with TRBJ2-1; 7 nucleotides line up with TRBD1. The CDR3 consists of 15 residues. The germline CDR1 and CDR2 sequences are SGHNT and YYREEE (reference sequence). Trimming cost V 2 bases and J 5 bases; bases outside gene matches: 7. The CDR3 nucleotides are TGTGCCAGCAGCTTAGCCCTGGGACAGCACAATGAGCAGTTCTTC. It yields the protein CASSLALGQHNEQFF.

The chain recombines TRBV5-4 with TRBJ2-4; 7 nucleotides line up with TRBD2. In germline, CDR1 is SGHNT, CDR2 YYREEE (reference sequence). The V segment lost 3 bases and the J segment 11 bases; nucleotides outside the gene matches: 20. The CDR3 loop spans 17 amino acids. CDR3 coding DNA: TGTGCCAGCAGCTCCGGTTCTAGCGGAGCATTCCATCAGGTTCAGTACTTC. The encoded protein is CASSSGSSGAFHQVQYF. Using reference TRBV5-4 and TRBJ2-4 for the parts outside the CDR3, the full variable domain is ETGVTQSPTHLIKTRGQQVTLRCSSQSGHNTVSWYQQALGQGPQFIFQYYREEENGRGNFPPRFSGLQFPNYSSELNVNALELDDSALYLCASSSGSSGAFHQVQYFGAGTRLSVL.

This clone was seen a single time. This specimen includes other DNA sequences encoding the same CDR3. The rearrangement links TRBV19 to TRBJ2-7, with D unresolved. Germline CDR1 LNHDA, CDR2 SQIVND (reference sequence). CDR3 size: 13 residues. The V end was cut by 5 bases, the J end by 1 base, with 9 bases between. This chain's CDR3 is CASSSRRSYEQYF. CDR3 coding DNA: TGTGCCAGTAGTTCCAGGCGGTCCTACGAGCAGTACTTC.

This clone is a singleton in its sample. The chain combines TRBV27 with TRBJ2-5; 13 nucleotides agree with TRBD2. J was trimmed by 7 bases and V by 2 bases; bases with no gene match: 1. The germline V gene has CDR1 MNHEY and CDR2 SMNVEV (reference sequence). The CDR3 runs 14 residues. The CDR3, as DNA: TGTGCCAGCAGTTTAAGGACTAGCGGGGGGACCCAGTACTTC. Residues: CASSLRTSGGTQYF.

Here the CDR3 DNA reads TGTGCCACCAGCAGAGAGCCGACCTACGAGCAGTACTTC. The encoded protein is CATSREPTYEQYF. This sequence joins TRBV15 and TRBJ2-7; unclear D gene. V gave up 0 bases and J gave up 2 bases, with 5 bases separating them. CDR3 length equals 13 residues. CDR1 is LNHNV, CDR2 YYDKDF, per germline (reference sequence).

The rearrangement joins TRBV29-1 to TRBJ2-1; D is possibly TRBD2 (6 bases). V shed 5 bases and J shed 3 bases, with 11 bases lying between them. CDR3 length: 13 amino acids. The germline CDR1 and CDR2 sequences are SQVTM and ANQGSEA. The CDR3 sequence is CSVLDYLYNEQFF. The CDR3, as DNA: TGCAGCGTTTTGGACTACCTCTACAATGAGCAGTTCTTC.

The chain carries TRBV19 and TRBJ2-1; D is perhaps TRBD2 (5 bases). The V gene's germline CDR1 is LNHDA and CDR2 SQIVND (reference sequence). This CDR3 has 16 residues. The V end lost 0 bases, the J end lost 4 bases, and 13 bases lay between the germline ends. The CDR3 DNA reads TGTGCCAGTAGTATAGATCGGGGTAGCTCGTACAATGAGCAGTTCTTC. Its protein is CASSIDRGSSYNEQFF.

The CDR3 region is CASRDLLSWEQYF. The CDR3 nucleotides are TGTGCCTCCCGGGACCTATTGTCGTGGGAGCAGTACTTC. The V call is TRBV30, the J call TRBJ2-7; D is tentatively TRBD1 or TRBD2 (5 bases each). This CDR3 comprises 13 residues. V was trimmed by 7 bases and J by 7 bases, leaving 20 bases between them. From germline, CDR1 is GTSNPN and CDR2 SVGIG (reference sequence). Full variable domain (outside the CDR3, taken from reference TRBV30 and TRBJ2-7): SQTIHQWPATLVQPVGSPLSLECTVEGTSNPNLYWYRQAAGRGLQLLFYSVGIGQISSEVPQNLSASRPQDRQFILSSKKLLLSDSGFYLCASRDLLSWEQYFGPGTRLTVT.

V is TRBV20-1 and J is TRBJ2-7; 11 nucleotides align to TRBD2. CDR1 and CDR2 (germline): DFQATT, SNEGSKA (reference sequence). Losses at the gene ends were 6 bases for V and 9 bases for J; bases not matched to a gene: 4. This CDR3 is 11 amino acids long. CDR3 in DNA: TGCAGTGCCATAGCGGGAGGGCCGCAGTACTTC. It is translated as CSAIAGGPQYF.

The V call is TRBV5-1, the J call TRBJ2-7, with D possibly matching TRBD1 (6 bases). Germline CDR1 SGHRS, CDR2 YFSETQ. Between the trimmed V and J ends, which lost 1 base and 2 bases, there was a span of 10 bases. This CDR3 is built from 14 residues. DNA for the CDR3: TGCGCCAGCAGCTTGCTGGGGGCTCCCTACGAGCAGTACTTC. This translates into CASSLLGAPYEQYF.

This chain links TRBV21-1 with TRBJ1-4. TRBV21-1 is a listed pseudogene. The CDR3 covers 16 residues. The CDR3 sequence is CASSSPKWSPNEKLFF. The CDR3 DNA is TGTGCCAGCAGCTCCCCCAAATGGAGTCCTAATGAAAAACTGTTTTTT.

This clone was observed a few times. V usage is TRBV11-2 and J usage is TRBJ2-2; 11 bases line up with TRBD2. Germline CDR1 reads SGHAT; CDR2 reads FQNNGV. J was trimmed by 7 bases and V by 1 base; bases with no gene match: 5. This CDR3 has 16 residues. The DNA of the CDR3 is TGTGCCAGCAGCTTAGCTCTAGCGGGAGGAAACGGGGAGCTGTTTTTT. The encoded protein is CASSLALAGGNGELFF. Together with reference TRBV11-2 and TRBJ2-2, the CDR3 gives the full variable domain: EAGVAQSPRYKIIEKRQSVAFWCNPISGHATLYWYQQILGQGPKLLIQFQNNGVVDDSQLPKDRFSAERLKGVDSTLKIQPAKLEDSAVYLCASSLALAGGNGELFFGEGSRLTVL.

The gene calls are TRBV6-1 and TRBJ2-5, with 13 bases matching TRBD2. The V segment lost 3 bases and the J segment 5 bases; nucleotides outside the gene matches: 6. Per the germline V gene, CDR1 is MNHNS and CDR2 is SASEGT. CDR3 length equals 16 residues. CDR3 sequence reads: CASSDGLAGVSETQYF. The CDR3 nucleotides are TGTGCCAGCAGTGATGGACTAGCGGGAGTGTCGGAGACCCAGTACTTC.

The chain links TRBV6-6 to TRBJ2-5, with D possibly matching TRBD1 (6 bases). In germline, CDR1 is MNHNY, CDR2 SVGAGI (reference sequence). The CDR3 covers 15 residues. Trimming stripped 0 bases from V and 4 bases from J, with 12 bases between. As DNA, the CDR3 is TGTGCCAGCAGTTACTCCTTCACCAGGGGAGAGACCCAGTACTTC. Amino acid sequence: CASSYSFTRGETQYF.

The sample holds a few counts of this clone. The chain carries TRBV28 and TRBJ1-4, with D possibly TRBD1 on 5 matching bases. V gave up 8 bases and J gave up 3 bases, with 13 bases separating them. CDR3 length: 14 residues. Looked up from germline, CDR1 is MDHEN and CDR2 is SYDVKM. The CDR3 reads CASLPGTSNEKLFF. The CDR3 DNA follows: TGTGCCAGCCTGCCAGGGACGTCTAATGAAAAACTGTTTTTT.

This chain uses TRBV7-3 with TRBJ1-1; TRBD1 agrees at 7 bases. The CDR3 has 15 amino acids. The J segment lost 0 bases and the V segment lost 1 base, leaving 2 bases of the junction unmatched. Germline-derived CDR1 and CDR2 are SGHTA and FQGTGA. The CDR3, as DNA: TGTGCCAGCAGCTTAATGGGACAGATGAACACTGAAGCTTTCTTT. Residues: CASSLMGQMNTEAFF.

This clone was seen once. The rearrangement uses TRBV5-3 and TRBJ2-6, with D unclear. TRBV5-3 is known as an ORF, though its function is uncertain. Deletions cut 6 bases from V and 5 bases from J, with 21 bases between. This CDR3 is 17 amino acids long. CDR3 residues: CARILHGEQSRANVLTF. CDR3 in DNA: TGTGCCAGAATACTACATGGTGAACAAAGTCGGGCCAACGTCCTGACTTTC.

The chain recombines TRBV2 with TRBJ2-1; D is unclear. This CDR3 contains 13 residues. V was clipped by 4 bases and J by 0 bases, with 4 bases between them. Germline V CDR1 and CDR2: SNHLY, FYNNEI. CDR3 sequence reads: CASSAGSYNEQFF. The CDR3 DNA reads as TGTGCCAGCAGTGCGGGCTCCTACAATGAGCAGTTCTTC.

In this sample, this clone turned up a few times. V gene TRBV9 combines with J gene TRBJ2-2; 9 positions match TRBD2. Germline V gives CDR1 SGDLS, CDR2 YYNGEE. V lost 0 bases to trimming and J lost 4 bases; unmatched junction nucleotides: 4. CDR3 length equals 16 residues. This CDR3 reads CASSVVLAGSTGELFF. DNA of the CDR3: TGTGCCAGCAGCGTAGTCCTAGCGGGAAGCACCGGGGAGCTGTTTTTT.